Sequencing of this TCR beta chain was carried out in a study of blood T cell repertoires in COVID-19. V was clipped by 3 bases and J by 5 bases, with 15 bases between them. CDR1 and CDR2 (germline): SGDLS, YYNGEE. This CDR3 is 14 amino acids long. Assay used: immunoSEQ multiplex PCR; TCRdb lists only in-frame clones, some missing. The profile shows just over 650,000 clones, about nine tenths of them singletons. The source of this sequence is a woman between 18 and 29 years old with acute or convalescent COVID-19. Sequences were obtained from peripheral blood. V gene TRBV9 combines with J gene TRBJ2-7, with D tentatively TRBD2 (6 bases). CDR3 protein: CASSALNGGDEQYF. DNA of the CDR3: TGTGCCAGCAGCGCCCTTAACGGGGGAGACGAGCAGTACTTC.